The 11 T cell receptor beta chains below were found in one sample sequenced in a study of breast tumors, draining lymph nodes, adjacent tissues. The lymph nodes were axillary draining lymph nodes from breast cancer patients. TCRdb redid the calling of the multiplex PCR reads with MiXCR, one entry per CDR3 protein. The profile shows under 250,000 distinct CDR3 sequences, approximately 31% of them singletons. Sequencing was carried out using axillary lymph node tissue. These receptors all come from a female donor with breast cancer. Some clones in this sample may be carry-over from other donors' samples.

This chain's CDR3 is CASSLEEGRYSNQPQHF. In DNA form, the CDR3 reads TGTGCCAGCAGTCTAGAAGAGGGGCGATATAGCAATCAGCCCCAGCATTTT. This chain connects TRBV6-1 to TRBJ1-5, with D possibly being TRBD1 (5 bases). CDR1 and CDR2 from the germline V gene are MNHNS and SASEGT. This CDR3 comprises 17 residues. Trimming removed 5 bases at V and 0 bases at J, with 17 bases between.

This clonotype has at least ten counts. The rearrangement uses TRBV6-5 and TRBJ2-2, with unresolved D. Trimming took 0 bases from V and 1 from J, leaving 6 bases between them. The germline V gene encodes CDR1 MNHEY and CDR2 SVGAGI. CDR3 length: 15 amino acids. Here the CDR3 reads CASSYSYGNTGELFF. The CDR3 DNA reads TGTGCCAGCAGTTACTCATACGGGAACACCGGGGAGCTGTTTTTT.

This clonotype was counted many times. This chain uses TRBV7-9 with TRBJ2-1; a possible D gene is TRBD1 (6 bases). The CDR3 is 16 residues long. V lost 5 bases to trimming and J lost 7 bases, with 21 bases between them. Germline V lookup: CDR1 SEHNR, CDR2 FQNEAQ (reference sequence). The CDR3 sequence is CASSARLVQGKNEQFF. The CDR3 region has the DNA TGTGCCAGCAGCGCCCGCCTTGTACAGGGTAAAAATGAGCAGTTCTTC.

This clonotype was detected ten times or more. This chain connects TRBV9 to TRBJ2-3; 7 bases agree with TRBD1. Germline trimming cut 4 bases from V and 5 bases from J; bases unmatched to any gene: 10. The CDR3 is 15 amino acids. Germline CDR1 and CDR2: SGDLS and YYNGEE. The DNA for the CDR3 is TGTGCCAGCAGCCCCCAGACGGGACAGTTAGATACGCAGTATTTT. Amino acids: CASSPQTGQLDTQYF. The full variable domain, rest sourced from reference TRBV9 and TRBJ2-3, is DSGVTQTPKHLITATGQRVTLRCSPRSGDLSVYWYQQSLDQGLQFLIQYYNGEERAKGNILERFSAQQFPDLHSELNLSSLELGDSALYFCASSPQTGQLDTQYFGPGTRLTVL.

This clonotype was observed many times. The chain has TRBV10-2 and TRBJ1-2; perhaps TRBD1 as D (5 bases). Trimming took off 7 bases at V and 8 bases at J, with 17 bases between the two ends. CDR1 is WSHSY and CDR2 is SAAADI in the germline V gene. The CDR3 loop spans 13 amino acids. The DNA for the CDR3 is TGCGCCAGCACTGGGGGTGCGGACGGGGGCTACACCTTC. Protein: CASTGGADGGYTF.

The rearrangement joins TRBV5-5 to TRBJ2-7; D call uncertain. CDR1 and CDR2 from the germline V gene are SGHKS and YYEKEE (reference sequence). Trimming removed 0 bases from V and 0 bases from J, with 10 bases in between. This CDR3 has 15 amino acids. CDR3 nucleotides: TGTGCCAGCAGCTTGGCGGGTTCGAGCTCCTACGAGCAGTACTTC. The encoded protein is CASSLAGSSSYEQYF.

CDR3 in amino acids: CSVASGPTDTQYF. DNA of the CDR3: TGCAGCGTAGCAAGCGGGCCCACAGATACGCAGTATTTT. The V gene is TRBV29-1, the J gene TRBJ2-3, with D perhaps matching TRBD2 (6 bases). The length of the CDR3 is 13 residues. The V and J ends lost 6 bases and 2 bases respectively, with 12 bases between them. Germline V lookup: CDR1 SQVTM, CDR2 ANQGSEA.

Points on this clonotype: Sequence at one end of the junction differs from germline and may be a read error. This rearrangement joins TRBV5-1 to TRBJ2-3, with D possibly TRBD1 on 5 matching bases. The CDR3 has 14 residues. Germline-derived CDR1 and CDR2 are SGHRS and YFSETQ. CDR3 nucleotides: TGCGCCAGCAGCTCGACCATCGCCACAGGTACGCAGTATTTT. Amino acids: CASSSTIATGTQYF.

Ten or more counts support this clonotype. The CDR3 loop is CASSQGLAVVPGANVLTF. The DNA for the CDR3 is TGTGCCAGCAGCCAAGGACTAGCGGTCGTTCCTGGGGCCAACGTCCTGACTTTC. V is TRBV14 and J is TRBJ2-6; 9 nucleotides match TRBD2. CDR1 is SGHDN and CDR2 is FVKESK in the germline V gene. CDR3 length equals 18 residues. The junction had 6 bases not matched to a gene; V was cut back by 1 base and J by 2 bases.

This clonotype showed up many times. This rearrangement joins TRBV19 to TRBJ1-2; D might be TRBD1 (6 bases). Germline V gives CDR1 LNHDA, CDR2 SQIVND (reference sequence). The CDR3 is made up of 14 amino acids. Trimming shortened V by 7 bases and J by 3 bases, and 15 bases separated the two germline ends. The DNA for the CDR3 is TGTGCCAGTACCAACAGGGACGGGGACTATGGCTACACCTTC. The encoded protein is CASTNRDGDYGYTF.

Many counts were recorded for this clonotype. V and J are TRBV7-9 and TRBJ2-1; D tentatively reads TRBD1 or TRBD2 (5 bases each). Germline-derived CDR1 and CDR2 are SEHNR and FQNEAQ (reference sequence). V lost 5 bases, J lost 12 bases, and 11 bases lay in between. The CDR3 contains 11 residues. CDR3 residues: CASSARGWQFF. The DNA of the CDR3 is TGTGCCAGCAGCGCGAGGGGTTGGCAGTTCTTC.